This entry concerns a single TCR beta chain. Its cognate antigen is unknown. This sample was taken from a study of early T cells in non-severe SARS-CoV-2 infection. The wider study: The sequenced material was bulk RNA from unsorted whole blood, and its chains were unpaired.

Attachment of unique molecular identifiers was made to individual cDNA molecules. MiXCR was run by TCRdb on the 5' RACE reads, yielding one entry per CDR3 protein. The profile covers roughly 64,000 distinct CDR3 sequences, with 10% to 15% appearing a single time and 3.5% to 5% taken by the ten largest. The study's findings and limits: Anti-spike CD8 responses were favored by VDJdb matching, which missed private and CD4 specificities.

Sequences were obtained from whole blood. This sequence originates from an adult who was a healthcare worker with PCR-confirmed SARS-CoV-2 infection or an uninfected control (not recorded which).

DNA for the CDR3: TGTGCCAGCAGCTTGGGGTTTCTAGCGGACCACTACAATGAGCAGTTCTTC. Translated: CASSLGFLADHYNEQFF. The chain uses TRBV11-2 and TRBJ2-1; TRBD2 matches at 7 bases. CDR3 size: 17 residues. Germline V gene lookup returns CDR1 SGHAT and CDR2 FQNNGV. V shed 3 bases, J shed 3 bases, and the junction held 11 bases outside the gene matches. The full variable domain, with the rest looked up from reference TRBV11-2 and TRBJ2-1, is EAGVAQSPRYKIIEKRQSVAFWCNPISGHATLYWYQQILGQGPKLLIQFQNNGVVDDSQLPKDRFSAERLKGVDSTLKIQPAKLEDSAVYLCASSLGFLADHYNEQFFGPGTRLTVL.